These T cell receptor beta chains were read from a single sample in a study of T cells in narcolepsy. Measured with immunoSEQ multiplex PCR; TCRdb has only the in-frame clones, and not every one. Counted here are about 30,000 clones, around 82% occurring once; the ten biggest clones make up about 1%. Material for sequencing was CD45RA- memory CD4+ T cells from PBMCs. These receptors were taken from a human donor with narcolepsy. CDR3s include the opening cysteine and the closing phenylalanine or tryptophan. The order of the fields is D gene, J gene, clone size, V gene, CDR3 DNA, CDR3 protein. D genes are given only for firm matches. Clone size appears in some rows only: once, few, many, or a class for an expanded clone.

-	TRBJ2-5	-	TRBV2	TGTGCCAGCAGTGTCAGGGGGGGGACCCAGTACTTC	CASSVRGGTQYF
-	TRBJ2-6	-	TRBV6-1	TGTGCCAGCAGTGAAGAGTTACACCTCAACGTCCTGACTTTC	CASSEELHLNVLTF
TRBD1	TRBJ1-1	-	TRBV5-4	TGTGCCAGCAGCTTGGTCTCGACAGGGAGAACTGAAGCTTTCTTT	CASSLVSTGRTEAFF
-	TRBJ1-1	-	TRBV14	TGTGCCAGCAGCCAAGTGAAGGGGCTTGAAGCTTTCTTT	CASSQVKGLEAFF
TRBD1	TRBJ2-7	-	TRBV14	TGTGCCAGCAGCAACCAAGACAGGGGCAAGGGCTACGAGCAGTACTTC	CASSNQDRGKGYEQYF
TRBD1	TRBJ1-5	-	TRBV5-5	TGTGCCAGCAGCAGGGACAGGACCAATCAGCCCCAGCATTTT	CASSRDRTNQPQHF
-	TRBJ2-1	once	TRBV20-1	TGCAGTGCTAGAGACTCAGATGAGCAGTTCTTC	CSARDSDEQFF
-	TRBJ1-4	-	TRBV5-4	TGTGCCAGCAGCTTGGACAGAAGGGAGGAAAAACTGTTTTTT	CASSLDRREEKLFF
TRBD1	TRBJ1-2	-	TRBV28	TGTGCCAGCTCTTTGGACAGGGATCGCGGCTACACCTTC	CASSLDRDRGYTF
TRBD1	TRBJ2-7	-	TRBV14	TGTGCCAGCAGCCCTGGACAGGGACTCTACGAGCAGTACTTC	CASSPGQGLYEQYF
-	TRBJ1-3	-	TRBV28	TGTGCCAGCAGTTATGGACTCCTGAGCTCTGGAAACACCATATATTTT	CASSYGLLSSGNTIYF
-	TRBJ2-2	-	TRBV11-2	TGTGCCAGCAGCTTAAAGGTTCTTACCGGGGAGCTGTTTTTT	CASSLKVLTGELFF
-	TRBJ1-1	once	TRBV5-4	TGTGCCAGCAGCGCCCAAGGGGTGGGCACTGAAGCTTTCTTT	CASSAQGVGTEAFF
TRBD1	TRBJ2-7	-	TRBV6-1	TGTGCCAGCAGTAAACTTCCGGGACAGGGGGTCGAGCAGTACTTC	CASSKLPGQGVEQYF
-	TRBJ2-7	few	TRBV28	TGTGCCAGCAGTTTAGGTCGTGGGAGCTCCTACGAGCAGTACTTC	CASSLGRGSSYEQYF
-	TRBJ1-4	-	TRBV2	TGTGCCAGCAACCCAAATGAAAAACTGTTTTTT	CASNPNEKLFF
-	TRBJ2-6	-	TRBV5-1	TGCGCCAGCAGCTTGGTCTTGGCAGGGGCCAACGTCCTGACTTTC	CASSLVLAGANVLTF
-	TRBJ1-1	-	TRBV2	TGTGCCAGCAGTTCGAGAGGTCCCACTGAAGCTTTCTTT	CASSSRGPTEAFF
TRBD1	TRBJ2-5	-	TRBV30	TGTGCCGCGACAGGGGAGTCGCGAGAGACCCAGTACTTC	CAATGESRETQYF
-	TRBJ2-1	-	TRBV10-3	TGTGCCATCAGTGAGTCGGACAGCCCTCACAATGAGCAGTTCTTC	CAISESDSPHNEQFF
TRBD1	TRBJ2-2	-	TRBV10-3	TGTGCCATCAGCCGACAGGGGGACACCGGGGAGCTGTTTTTT	CAISRQGDTGELFF
-	TRBJ2-1	-	TRBV9	TGTGCCAGCACCCTGGGGGGCAGGAAAAACCGGGTTGAGCAGTTCTTC	CASTLGGRKNRVEQFF
TRBD1	TRBJ1-1	medium-sized	TRBV18	TGTGCCAGCTCACAGGGGACAGGGGGCACTGAAGCTTTCTTT	CASSQGTGGTEAFF
-	TRBJ1-5	-	TRBV28	TGTGCCAGCAGTTTAGCCAGACTCAATCAGCCCCAGCATTTT	CASSLARLNQPQHF
-	TRBJ1-2	-	TRBV10-3	TGTGCCATCAGTGAGTCAGTTGGGAAGATATTCTATGGCTACACCTTC	CAISESVGKIFYGYTF
-	TRBJ1-1	-	TRBV7-9	TGTGCCAGCAGCCCGAGGACCTCTGAAGCTTTCTTT	CASSPRTSEAFF
-	TRBJ1-2	-	TRBV30	TGTGCCTGGAGGACCCTAGGGGCTAACTATGGCTACACCTTC	CAWRTLGANYGYTF
-	TRBJ1-2	-	TRBV29-1	TGCAGCGTCCAACAGGGTATTAACTATGGCTACACCTTC	CSVQQGINYGYTF
TRBD1	TRBJ1-2	-	TRBV7-2	TGTGCCAGCAGCTTAGTAGGGGGGACAGGCGCTAACTATGGCTACACCTTC	CASSLVGGTGANYGYTF
-	TRBJ2-7	-	TRBV7-9	TGTGCCAGCAGCTCAAGGAGAGGTAACGAGCAGTACTTC	CASSSRRGNEQYF
-	TRBJ1-3	-	TRBV30	TGTGCCTGGACCAGCTCTGGAAACACCATATATTTT	CAWTSSGNTIYF
-	TRBJ2-7	-	TRBV2	TGTGCCAGCAGGTATCAGGGGCCCGATTACGAGCAGTACTTC	CASRYQGPDYEQYF
-	TRBJ1-1	few	TRBV5-6	TGTGCCAGCAGCAAAAAAGTGGGGCAGAACACTGAAGCTTTCTTT	CASSKKVGQNTEAFF
-	TRBJ2-1	-	TRBV11-2	TGTGCCAGCAGCTCAAATAGTGGCACGGTCAACAATGAGCAGTTCTTC	CASSSNSGTVNNEQFF
TRBD1	TRBJ1-2	-	TRBV7-2	TGTGCCAGCAGCTTCGACAGGGGTATCTATGGCTACACCTTC	CASSFDRGIYGYTF
-	TRBJ1-3	-	TRBV10-2	TGCGCCAGCAGTGAGTTGAACACCATATATTTT	CASSELNTIYF
TRBD2	TRBJ2-7	few	TRBV6-6	TGTGCCAGCAGTTTCAAGCCGGGACTAGCATACGAGCAGTACTTC	CASSFKPGLAYEQYF
TRBD2	TRBJ2-3	-	TRBV6-5	TGTGCCAGCAGTTACTCGCGGGGGACAGATACGCAGTATTTT	CASSYSRGTDTQYF
-	TRBJ2-7	-	TRBV2	TGTGCCAGCATACAGAATCCTGGATCCTACGAGCAGTACTTC	CASIQNPGSYEQYF
TRBD1	TRBJ1-1	-	TRBV25-1	TGTGCCAGCAGTGCAGCGACAGGGGCTCTGAACACTGAAGCTTTCTTT	CASSAATGALNTEAFF
-	TRBJ2-4	-	TRBV18	TGTGCCAGCTCACCGGGGGGAGGTTCACAAAACATTCAGTACTTC	CASSPGGGSQNIQYF
TRBD1	TRBJ2-7	-	TRBV6-1	TGTGCCAGCAGCCCCAGACAGGGGCCCTACGAGCAGTACTTC	CASSPRQGPYEQYF
-	TRBJ2-1	-	TRBV7-9	TGTGCCAGCAGTCCTAGGGCCCGGGTGGGCTCCGTCAATGAGCAGTTCTTC	CASSPRARVGSVNEQFF
-	TRBJ2-7	-	TRBV7-2	TGTGCCAGCAGCCCCCATCCAGGGCCCTACGAGCAGTACTTC	CASSPHPGPYEQYF
-	TRBJ1-1	-	TRBV5-1	TGCGCCAGCAGCCCGCGGACGGGAACCTCGAACACTGAAGCTTTCTTT	CASSPRTGTSNTEAFF